This T cell receptor beta chain was captured by sequencing in a study of human T cells and chemical hapten exposure. Time point described: patch test 1, 2 weeks after DPC sensitization. Treatment given: therapeutic diphenylcyclopropenone sensitization with weekly scalp DPC. Germline V gene lookup returns CDR1 SQVTM and CDR2 ANQGSEA. CDR3 size: 13 residues. The V and J ends lost 2 bases and 10 bases respectively, with 15 bases between them. TCRdb itself ran the RACE reads through MiXCR, one entry per CDR3 protein. This sample has some 380,000 distinct CDR3 sequences, with about 4.4% found just once. The chain uses TRBV29-1 and TRBJ2-1; D is tentatively TRBD1 or TRBD2 (6 bases each). The source of this sequence is a woman in her fifties or sixties with alopecia areata. Some clones in this sample may be carry-over from other donors' samples. This specimen consisted of whole blood, obtained in connection with sensitization to the hapten diphenylcyclopropenone (DPC). DNA of the CDR3: TGCAGCGTTGAACCCCCCAGGGGAGGCGAGCAGTTCTTC. It specifies CSVEPPRGGEQFF.